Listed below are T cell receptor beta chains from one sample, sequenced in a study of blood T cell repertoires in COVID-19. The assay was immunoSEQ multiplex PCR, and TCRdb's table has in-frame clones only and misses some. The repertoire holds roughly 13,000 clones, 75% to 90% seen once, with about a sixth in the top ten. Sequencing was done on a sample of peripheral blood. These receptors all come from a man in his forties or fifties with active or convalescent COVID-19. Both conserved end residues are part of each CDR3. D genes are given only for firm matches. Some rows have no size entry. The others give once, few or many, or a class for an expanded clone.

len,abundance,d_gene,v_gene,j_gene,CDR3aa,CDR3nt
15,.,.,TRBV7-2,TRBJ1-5,CASSLGEGGIQPQHF,TGTGCCAGCAGCTTAGGGGAGGGGGGGATTCAGCCCCAGCATTTT
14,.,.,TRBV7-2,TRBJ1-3,CASSPSFSGNTIYF,TGTGCCAGCAGCCCGTCTTTTTCTGGAAACACCATATATTTT
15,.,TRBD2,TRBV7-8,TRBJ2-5,CASSPAGGRQETQYF,TGTGCCAGCAGCCCCGCGGGGGGTCGCCAAGAGACCCAGTACTTC
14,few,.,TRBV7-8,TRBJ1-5,CASSIGGTNQPQHF,TGTGCCAGCAGCATCGGGGGTACTAATCAGCCCCAGCATTTT
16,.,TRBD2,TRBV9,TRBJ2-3,CASSTLLAGGTDTQYF,TGTGCCAGCAGCACCTTACTAGCGGGGGGCACAGATACGCAGTATTTT
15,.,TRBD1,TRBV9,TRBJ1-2,CASSATGTAFDGYTF,TGTGCCAGCAGCGCGACTGGGACAGCATTTGATGGCTACACCTTC
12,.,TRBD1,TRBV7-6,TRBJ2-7,CASSGDSEEQYF,TGTGCCAGCAGTGGGGACAGCGAGGAGCAGTACTTC
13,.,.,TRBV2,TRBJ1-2,CASSQDTPISYTF,TGTGCCAGCAGCCAAGACACCCCTATAAGCTACACCTTC
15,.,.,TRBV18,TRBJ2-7,CASSPPGLQPYEQYF,TGTGCCAGCTCACCACCGGGACTCCAGCCCTACGAGCAGTACTTC
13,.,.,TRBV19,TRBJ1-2,CASSIEGFDGYTF,TGTGCCAGTAGTATCGAGGGTTTCGATGGCTACACCTTC
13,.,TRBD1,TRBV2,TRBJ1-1,CASSTDRGTEAFF,TGTGCCAGCAGTACGGACAGGGGAACTGAAGCTTTCTTT
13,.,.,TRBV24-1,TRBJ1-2,CATSDQQGNGYTF,TGTGCCACCAGTGATCAGCAGGGGAATGGCTACACCTTC
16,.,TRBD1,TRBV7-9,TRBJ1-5,CASSLGGQVGNQPQHF,TGTGCCAGCAGCTTAGGGGGACAGGTTGGCAATCAGCCCCAGCATTTT
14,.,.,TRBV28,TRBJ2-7,CASTQPGHSYEQYF,TGTGCCAGCACCCAACCGGGACATTCCTACGAGCAGTACTTC
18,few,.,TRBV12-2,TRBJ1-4,CASRSTEGALPTNEKLFF,TGTGCAAGTCGCTCAACCGAGGGGGCCCTCCCAACTAATGAAAAACTGTTTTTT
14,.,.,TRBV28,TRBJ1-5,CASSLRGSNQPQHF,TGTGCCAGCAGTTTAAGGGGGAGCAATCAGCCCCAGCATTTT
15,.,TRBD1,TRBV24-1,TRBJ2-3,CATSGTGASTDTQYF,TGTGCCACCAGCGGGACAGGCGCTAGCACAGATACGCAGTATTTT
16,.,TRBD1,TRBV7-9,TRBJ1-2,CASSLETVAQGHGYTF,TGTGCCAGCAGCTTAGAAACCGTCGCACAGGGGCATGGCTACACCTTC
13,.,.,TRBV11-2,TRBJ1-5,CASSVVREGPQHF,TGTGCCAGCAGCGTAGTCCGGGAGGGGCCCCAGCATTTT
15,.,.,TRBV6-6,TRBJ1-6,CASSYGGGRNSPLHF,TGTGCCAGCAGTTACGGGGGCGGAAGGAATTCACCCCTCCACTTT
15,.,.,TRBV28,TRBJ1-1,CASIPWGELRTEAFF,TGTGCCAGCATCCCCTGGGGGGAGTTGAGGACTGAAGCTTTCTTT
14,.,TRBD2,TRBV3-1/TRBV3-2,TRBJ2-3,CASSDRAGDGTQYF,TGTGCCAGCAGCGACCGGGCGGGGGATGGAACGCAGTATTTT
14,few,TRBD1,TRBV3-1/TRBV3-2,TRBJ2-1,CASSRPGQYNEQFF,TGTGCCAGCAGCCGCCCGGGACAGTACAATGAGCAGTTCTTC
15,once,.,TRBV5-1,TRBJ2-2,CASSLVPGDTGELFF,TGCGCCAGCAGCTTGGTGCCAGGGGACACCGGGGAGCTGTTTTTT
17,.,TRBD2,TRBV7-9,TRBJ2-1,CASSSSGGLLSYNEQFF,TGTGCCAGCAGCTCGTCGGGAGGCCTACTCTCCTACAATGAGCAGTTCTTC
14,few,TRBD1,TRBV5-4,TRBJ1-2,CASSSSGTVYGYTF,TGTGCCAGCAGTTCCTCCGGGACAGTATATGGCTACACCTTC
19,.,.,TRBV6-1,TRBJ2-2,CASSEDLLSGIANTGELFF,TGTGCCAGCAGTGAAGATCTATTATCCGGGATCGCGAACACCGGGGAGCTGTTTTTT
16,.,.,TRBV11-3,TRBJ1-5,CASSLVIREENQPQHF,TGTGCCAGCAGCTTAGTTATCAGGGAGGAGAATCAGCCCCAGCATTTT
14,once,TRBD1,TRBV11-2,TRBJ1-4,CASSDRVTNEKLFF,TGTGCCAGCAGCGACAGGGTTACTAATGAAAAACTGTTTTTT
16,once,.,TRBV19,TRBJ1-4,CASSSPSRTANEKLFF,TGTGCCAGTAGTAGCCCCTCGCGGACAGCTAATGAAAAACTGTTTTTT
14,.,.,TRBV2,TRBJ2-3,CASAHSPLTDTQYF,TGTGCCAGCGCGCACAGCCCGCTCACAGATACGCAGTATTTT
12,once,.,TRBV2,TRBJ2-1,CASSIQGEEQFF,TGTGCCAGCAGTATCCAGGGCGAGGAGCAGTTCTTC
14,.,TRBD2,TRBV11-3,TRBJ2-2,CASSFSGGAGELFF,TGTGCCAGCAGTTTTAGCGGGGGGGCCGGGGAGCTGTTTTTT
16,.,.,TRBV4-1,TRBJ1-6,CASSPALGRGNSPLHF,TGCGCCAGCAGCCCCGCGTTGGGGCGGGGCAATTCACCCCTCCACTTT
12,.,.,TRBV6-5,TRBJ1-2,CASGEANYGYTF,TGTGCCAGCGGCGAGGCTAACTATGGCTACACCTTC
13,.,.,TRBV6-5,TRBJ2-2,CASSYAGTGELFF,TGTGCCAGCAGTTACGCCGGGACCGGGGAGCTGTTTTTT
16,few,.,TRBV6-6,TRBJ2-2,CASSSDLGHNTGELFF,TGTGCCAGCAGTTCCGACTTGGGACACAACACCGGGGAGCTGTTTTTT
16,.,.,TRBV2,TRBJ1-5,CASSEGLQGWDQPQHF,TGTGCCAGCAGTGAAGGATTGCAGGGATGGGATCAGCCCCAGCATTTT
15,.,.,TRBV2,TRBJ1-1,CASSESPARGTEAFF,TGTGCCAGCAGTGAATCTCCGGCCCGGGGTACTGAAGCTTTCTTT
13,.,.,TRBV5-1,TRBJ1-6,CASRAGENSPLHF,TGCGCCAGCAGGGCAGGGGAGAATTCACCCCTCCACTTT
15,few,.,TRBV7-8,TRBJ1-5,CASSLEGNSNQPQHF,TGTGCCAGCAGCTTAGAGGGGAATAGCAATCAGCCCCAGCATTTT
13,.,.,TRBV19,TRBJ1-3,CATGVARGNTIYF,TGTGCCACTGGAGTTGCCCGCGGAAACACCATATATTTT
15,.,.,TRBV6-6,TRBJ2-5,CASSYDSATQETQYF,TGTGCCAGCAGTTACGACAGTGCTACTCAAGAGACCCAGTACTTC
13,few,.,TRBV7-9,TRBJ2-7,CASSSGTGWQQYF,TGTGCCAGCAGCTCGGGCACAGGGTGGCAGCAGTACTTC
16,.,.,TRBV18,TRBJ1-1,CASSPSVRRGNTEAFF,TGTGCCAGCTCACCAAGCGTAAGGCGGGGAAACACTGAAGCTTTCTTT
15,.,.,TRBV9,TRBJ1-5,CASSPLDYSNQPQHF,TGTGCCAGCAGCCCCCTAGATTATAGCAATCAGCCCCAGCATTTT
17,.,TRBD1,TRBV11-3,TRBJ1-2,CASSPPGQGADRRGYTF,TGTGCCAGCAGCCCCCCAGGACAGGGGGCGGACCGTCGAGGCTACACCTTC
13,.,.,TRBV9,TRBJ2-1,CASRDTLNNEQFF,TGTGCCAGCCGGGACACCCTTAACAATGAGCAGTTCTTC
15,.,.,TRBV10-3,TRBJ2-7,CAISTLPEGSHEQYF,TGTGCCATCAGTACCCTACCGGAGGGGTCCCACGAGCAGTACTTC
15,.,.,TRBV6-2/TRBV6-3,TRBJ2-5,CASSYIVPGGETQYF,TGTGCCAGCAGTTACATTGTCCCAGGAGGAGAGACCCAGTACTTC
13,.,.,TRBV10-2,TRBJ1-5,CASSSQGKQPQHF,TGCGCCAGCTCATCCCAGGGTAAACAGCCCCAGCATTTT
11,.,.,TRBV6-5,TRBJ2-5,CASRTTETQYF,TGTGCCAGCAGGACTACTGAGACCCAGTACTTC
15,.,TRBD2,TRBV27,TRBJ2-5,CASSRQIAGQETQYF,TGTGCCAGCAGCCGACAAATAGCGGGGCAAGAGACCCAGTACTTC
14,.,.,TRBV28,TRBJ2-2,CASQAGDRAGELFF,TGTGCCAGCCAAGCGGGGGACAGAGCCGGGGAGCTGTTTTTT
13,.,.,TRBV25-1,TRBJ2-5,CASSGRDGETQYF,TGTGCCAGCAGTGGGAGGGATGGCGAGACCCAGTACTTC